This TCR beta chain was sequenced in a study of blood T cell repertoires in COVID-19. Across the whole study: In each case, the material was cDNA or gDNA derived from T cells, B-cell-depleted T cells, or PBMCs.

Germline CDR1 SGHTA, CDR2 FQGTGA. J gave up 2 bases and V 2 bases, and 4 bases lay outside the gene matches. This CDR3 has 15 residues. Repertoires were generated with immunoSEQ multiplex PCR, while TCRdb's copy carries only in-frame clones and drops some. The sample has approximately 500,000 clones; about 88% are singletons. Patients of the Seattle cohort, enrolled during active infection, were followed longitudinally. The rearrangement links TRBV7-3 to TRBJ2-7, with TRBD2 matching 9 bases. This TCR was recovered from a man between 18 and 35 years old with COVID-19, enrolled during active disease. Input material: peripheral blood. This CDR3 reads CASSLSGLAPYEQYF. The CDR3 DNA sequence: TGTGCCAGCAGCTTATCGGGACTAGCTCCCTACGAGCAGTACTTC.